This T cell receptor beta chain came from a study of shared clonotypes between healthy human individuals. About the study: Two women and a few men aged 18 to 49 served as donors. Each donor had three CD4 naive, three CD4 memory, two CD8 naive and one CD8 memory plate. Study-level findings and limits: Compared with memory subsets, naive subsets generally had larger estimated richness.

Method: immunoSEQ multiplex PCR; TCRdb's copy keeps in-frame clones and lacks some. Among some 2.4 million clones listed, 93% were seen once. As concerns this clone: Its specificity is not known. Within the sample, other DNA sequences also encode this same CDR3.

CDR3 size: 14 residues. The germline V gene has CDR1 ENHRY and CDR2 SYGVKD. V lost 0 bases and J lost 5, with 10 bases in between. This sequence was found in a man aged 18 to 30 in good health. Some clones in this sample may be carry-over from other donors' samples. The source material was naive CD4+ T cells from PBMCs. Subset here: CD45RA+ positively selected. The gene calls are TRBV10-3 and TRBJ1-1, with D perhaps matching TRBD1 (5 bases). For the CDR3, the DNA is TGTGCCATCAGTGAGTCCGGGGGGGATACTGAAGCTTTCTTT. This codes for CAISESGGDTEAFF.